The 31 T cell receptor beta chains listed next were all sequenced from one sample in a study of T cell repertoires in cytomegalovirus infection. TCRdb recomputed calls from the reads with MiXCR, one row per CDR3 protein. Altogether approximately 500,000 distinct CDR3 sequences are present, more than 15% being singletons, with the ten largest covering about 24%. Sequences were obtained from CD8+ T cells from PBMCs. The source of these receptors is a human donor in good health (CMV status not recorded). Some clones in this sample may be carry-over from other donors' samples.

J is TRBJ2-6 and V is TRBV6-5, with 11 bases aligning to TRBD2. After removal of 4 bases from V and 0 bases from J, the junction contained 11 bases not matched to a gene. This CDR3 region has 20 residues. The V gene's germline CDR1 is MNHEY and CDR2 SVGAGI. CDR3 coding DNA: TGTGCCAGCAGTTTCTATTGGCTAGCGGGGGGCGGCTCTGGGGCCAACGTCCTGACTTTC. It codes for CASSFYWLAGGGSGANVLTF.

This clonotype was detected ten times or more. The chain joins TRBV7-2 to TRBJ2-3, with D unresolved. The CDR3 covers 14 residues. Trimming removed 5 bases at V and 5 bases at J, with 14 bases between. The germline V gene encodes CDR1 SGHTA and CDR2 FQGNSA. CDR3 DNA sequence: TGTGCCAGCAGCCGCCCAGCTTTAAAAGATACGCAGTATTTT. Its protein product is CASSRPALKDTQYF.

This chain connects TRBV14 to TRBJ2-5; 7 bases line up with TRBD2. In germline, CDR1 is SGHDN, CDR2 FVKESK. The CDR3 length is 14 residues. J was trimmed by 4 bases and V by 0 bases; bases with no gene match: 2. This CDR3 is CASSQEGGRETQYF. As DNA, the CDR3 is TGTGCCAGCAGCCAAGAGGGGGGGAGAGAGACCCAGTACTTC.

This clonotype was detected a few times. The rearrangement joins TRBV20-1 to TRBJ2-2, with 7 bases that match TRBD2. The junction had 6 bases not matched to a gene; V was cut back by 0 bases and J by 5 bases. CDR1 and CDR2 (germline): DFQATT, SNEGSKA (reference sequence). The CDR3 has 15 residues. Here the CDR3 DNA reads TGCAGTGCTAGAGATAGGGCGGGGGTTACCGGGGAGCTGTTTTTT. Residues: CSARDRAGVTGELFF.

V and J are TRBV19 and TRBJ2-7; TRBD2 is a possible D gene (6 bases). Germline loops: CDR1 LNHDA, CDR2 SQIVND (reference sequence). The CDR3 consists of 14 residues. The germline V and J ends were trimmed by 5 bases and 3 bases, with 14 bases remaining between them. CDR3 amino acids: CASSLGGQLYEQYF. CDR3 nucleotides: TGTGCCAGTAGTCTGGGGGGTCAACTCTACGAGCAGTACTTC. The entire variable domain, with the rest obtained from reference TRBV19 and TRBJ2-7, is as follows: DGGITQSPKYLFRKEGQNVTLSCEQNLNHDAMYWYRQDPGQGLRLIYYSQIVNDFQKGDIAEGYSVSREKKESFPLTVTSAQKNPTAFYLCASSLGGQLYEQYFGPGTRLTVT.

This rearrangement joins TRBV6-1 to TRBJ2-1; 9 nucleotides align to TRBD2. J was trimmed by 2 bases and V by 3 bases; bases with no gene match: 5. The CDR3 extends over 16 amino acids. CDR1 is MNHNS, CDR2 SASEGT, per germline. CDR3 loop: CASSDRTSATYNEQFF. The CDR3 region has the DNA TGTGCCAGCAGTGATAGGACTAGCGCAACCTACAATGAGCAGTTCTTC.

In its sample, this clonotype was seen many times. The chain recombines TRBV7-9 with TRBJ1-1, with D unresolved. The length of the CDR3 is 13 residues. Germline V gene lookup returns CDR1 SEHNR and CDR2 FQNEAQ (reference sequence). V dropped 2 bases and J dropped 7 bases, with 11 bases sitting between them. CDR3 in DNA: TGTGCCAGCAGCTTATCCGGGCCCTTTGAAGCTTTCTTT. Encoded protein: CASSLSGPFEAFF.

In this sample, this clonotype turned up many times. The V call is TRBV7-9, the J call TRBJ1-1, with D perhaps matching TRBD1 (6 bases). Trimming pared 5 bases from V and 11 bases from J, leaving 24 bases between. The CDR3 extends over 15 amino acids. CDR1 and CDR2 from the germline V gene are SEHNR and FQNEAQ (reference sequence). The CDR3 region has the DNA TGTGCCAGCAGCCACGGGGCCGGGGCAGGGGATCCGGCTTTCTTT. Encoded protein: CASSHGAGAGDPAFF.

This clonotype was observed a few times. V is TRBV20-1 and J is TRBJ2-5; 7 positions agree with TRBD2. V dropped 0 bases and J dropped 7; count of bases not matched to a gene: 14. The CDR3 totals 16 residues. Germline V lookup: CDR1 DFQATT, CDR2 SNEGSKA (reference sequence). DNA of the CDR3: TGCAGTGCTAGAGATGAGGGCGGGAGCACCCCCGGGACCCAGTACTTC. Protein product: CSARDEGGSTPGTQYF.

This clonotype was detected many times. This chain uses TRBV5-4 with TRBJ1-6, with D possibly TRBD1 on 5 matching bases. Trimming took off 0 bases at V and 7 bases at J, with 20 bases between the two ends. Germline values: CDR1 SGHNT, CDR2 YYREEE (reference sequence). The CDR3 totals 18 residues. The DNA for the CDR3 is TGTGCCAGCAGCTTGGAATCGGGGACCCGGACGTCCAATTCACCCCTCCACTTT. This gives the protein CASSLESGTRTSNSPLHF. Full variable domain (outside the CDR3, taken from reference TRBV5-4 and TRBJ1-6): ETGVTQSPTHLIKTRGQQVTLRCSSQSGHNTVSWYQQALGQGPQFIFQYYREEENGRGNFPPRFSGLQFPNYSSELNVNALELDDSALYLCASSLESGTRTSNSPLHFGNGTRLTVT.

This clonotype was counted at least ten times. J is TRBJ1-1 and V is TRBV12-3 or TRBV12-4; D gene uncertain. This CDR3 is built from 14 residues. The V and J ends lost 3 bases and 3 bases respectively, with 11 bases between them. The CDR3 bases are TGTGCCAGCAGTTTCGGGGATCTGGACACTGAAGCTTTCTTT. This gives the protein CASSFGDLDTEAFF.

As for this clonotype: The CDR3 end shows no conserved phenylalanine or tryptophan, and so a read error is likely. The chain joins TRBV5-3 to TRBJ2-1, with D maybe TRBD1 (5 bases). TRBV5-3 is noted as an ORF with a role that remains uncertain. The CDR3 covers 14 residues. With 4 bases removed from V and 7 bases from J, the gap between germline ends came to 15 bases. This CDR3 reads CARSPRQGRNEQFY. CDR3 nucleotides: TGTGCCAGAAGCCCGCGGCAGGGCCGAAATGAGCAGTTCTAC.

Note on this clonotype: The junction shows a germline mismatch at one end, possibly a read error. CDR3 in amino acids: CASSFQFGPDTQYF. CDR3 nucleotides: TGTGCAAGCAGTTTCCAGTTTGGTCCAGATACGCAGTATTTT. This chain connects TRBV12-3 or TRBV12-4 to TRBJ2-3; D not resolved. The CDR3 length is 14 residues.

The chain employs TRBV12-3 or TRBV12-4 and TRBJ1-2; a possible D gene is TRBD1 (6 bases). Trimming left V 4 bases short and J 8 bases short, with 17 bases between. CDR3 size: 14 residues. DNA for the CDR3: TGTGCCAGCAGTTCCGACAGGCCTCCTCAGGGCTACACCTTC. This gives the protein CASSSDRPPQGYTF.

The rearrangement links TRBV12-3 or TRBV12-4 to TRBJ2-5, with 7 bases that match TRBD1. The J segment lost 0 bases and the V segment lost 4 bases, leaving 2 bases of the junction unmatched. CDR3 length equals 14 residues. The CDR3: CASSSTGDQETQYF. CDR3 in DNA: TGTGCCAGCAGTTCCACAGGGGACCAAGAGACCCAGTACTTC.

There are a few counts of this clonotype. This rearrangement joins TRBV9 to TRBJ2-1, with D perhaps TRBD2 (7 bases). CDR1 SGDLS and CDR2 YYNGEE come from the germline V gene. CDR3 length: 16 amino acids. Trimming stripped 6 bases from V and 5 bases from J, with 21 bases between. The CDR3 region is CASMGAGEGSHNEQFF. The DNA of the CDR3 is TGTGCCAGCATGGGGGCGGGAGAAGGTTCCCACAATGAGCAGTTCTTC.

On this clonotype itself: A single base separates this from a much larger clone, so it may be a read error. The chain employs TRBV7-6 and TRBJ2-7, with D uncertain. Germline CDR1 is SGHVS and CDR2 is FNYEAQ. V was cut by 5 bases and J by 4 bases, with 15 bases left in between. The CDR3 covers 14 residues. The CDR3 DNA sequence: TGTGCCAGCAGCCCCAGACCGACCACGTACGAGCAGTACTTC. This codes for CASSPRPTTYEQYF.

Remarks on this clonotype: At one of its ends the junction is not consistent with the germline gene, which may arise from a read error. The DNA of the CDR3 is TGTGCCAGCAGCCGGTTTGGTGGGGCCGGTGAAAAACTGTTTTTT. Encoded protein: CASSRFGGAGEKLFF. V usage is TRBV4-1 and J usage is TRBJ1-4, with D tentatively TRBD1 (5 bases). The CDR3 is made up of 15 amino acids. CDR1 MGHRA and CDR2 YSYEKL come from the germline V gene.

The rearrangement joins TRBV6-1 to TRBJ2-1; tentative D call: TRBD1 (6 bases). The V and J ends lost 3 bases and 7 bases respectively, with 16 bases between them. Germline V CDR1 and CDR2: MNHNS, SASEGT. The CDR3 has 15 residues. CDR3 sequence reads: CASSEDGTGFNEQFF. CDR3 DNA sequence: TGTGCCAGCAGTGAGGACGGAACAGGGTTTAATGAGCAGTTCTTC.

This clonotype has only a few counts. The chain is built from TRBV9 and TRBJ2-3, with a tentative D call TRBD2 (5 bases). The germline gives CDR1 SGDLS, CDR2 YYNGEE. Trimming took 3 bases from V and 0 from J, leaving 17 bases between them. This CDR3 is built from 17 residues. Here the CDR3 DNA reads TGTGCCAGCAGCGGAAAGAAAGCGGCTCTTAGCACAGATACGCAGTATTTT. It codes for CASSGKKAALSTDTQYF.

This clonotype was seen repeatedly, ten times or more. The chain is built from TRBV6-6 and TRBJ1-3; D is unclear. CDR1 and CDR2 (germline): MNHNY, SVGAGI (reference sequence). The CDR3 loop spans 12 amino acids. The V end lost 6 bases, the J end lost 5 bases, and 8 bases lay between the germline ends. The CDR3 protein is CASSRPRNTIYF. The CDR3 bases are TGTGCCAGCAGCCGCCCTCGAAACACCATATATTTT.

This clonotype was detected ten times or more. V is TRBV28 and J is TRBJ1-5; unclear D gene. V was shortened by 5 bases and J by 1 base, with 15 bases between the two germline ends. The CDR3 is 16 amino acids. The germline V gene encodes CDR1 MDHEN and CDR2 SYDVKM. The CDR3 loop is CASSTTIGPSNQPQHF. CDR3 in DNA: TGTGCCAGCAGTACAACGATAGGGCCCAGCAATCAGCCCCAGCATTTT.

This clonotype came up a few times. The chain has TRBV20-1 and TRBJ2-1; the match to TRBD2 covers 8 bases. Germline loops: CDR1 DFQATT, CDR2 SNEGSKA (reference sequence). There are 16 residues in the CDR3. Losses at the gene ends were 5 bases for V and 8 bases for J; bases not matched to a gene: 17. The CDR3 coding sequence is TGCAGTGCTGATCACTCCGAGGCTAGCGGGCGGGATGAGCAGTTCTTC. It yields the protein CSADHSEASGRDEQFF.

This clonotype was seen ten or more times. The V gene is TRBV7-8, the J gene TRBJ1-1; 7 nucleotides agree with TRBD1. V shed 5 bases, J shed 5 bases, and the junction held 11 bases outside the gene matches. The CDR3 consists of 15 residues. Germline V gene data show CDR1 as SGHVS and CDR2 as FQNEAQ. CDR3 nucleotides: TGTGCCAGCAGCCTTGGGGGGAGGGGGCGAACTGAAGCTTTCTTT. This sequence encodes CASSLGGRGRTEAFF.

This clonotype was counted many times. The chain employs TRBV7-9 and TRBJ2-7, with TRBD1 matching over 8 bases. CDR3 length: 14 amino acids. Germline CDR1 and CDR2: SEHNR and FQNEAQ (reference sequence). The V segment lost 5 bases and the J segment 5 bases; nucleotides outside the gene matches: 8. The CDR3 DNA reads TGTGCCAGCAGCGCTAAGGACAGGGTGGACGAGCAGTACTTC. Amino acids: CASSAKDRVDEQYF.

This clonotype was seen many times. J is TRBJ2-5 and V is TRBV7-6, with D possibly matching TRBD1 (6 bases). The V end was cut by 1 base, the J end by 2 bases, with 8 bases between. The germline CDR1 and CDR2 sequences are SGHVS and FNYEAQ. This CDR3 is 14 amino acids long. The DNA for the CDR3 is TGTGCCAGCAGCTTAGAACAGGGTCAAGAGACCCAGTACTTC. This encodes CASSLEQGQETQYF.

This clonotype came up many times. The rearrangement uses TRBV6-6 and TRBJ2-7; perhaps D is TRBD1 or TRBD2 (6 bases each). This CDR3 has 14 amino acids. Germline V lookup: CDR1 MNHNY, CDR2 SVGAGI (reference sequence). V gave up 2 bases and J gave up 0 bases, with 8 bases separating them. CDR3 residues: CASSYGGPSYEQYF. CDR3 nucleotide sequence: TGTGCCAGCAGTTACGGGGGGCCCTCCTACGAGCAGTACTTC.

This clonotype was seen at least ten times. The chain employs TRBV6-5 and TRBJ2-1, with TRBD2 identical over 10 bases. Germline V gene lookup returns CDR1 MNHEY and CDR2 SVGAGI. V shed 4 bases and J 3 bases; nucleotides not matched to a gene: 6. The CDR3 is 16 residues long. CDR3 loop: CASSSSSGGYYNEQFF. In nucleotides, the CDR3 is TGTGCCAGCAGTTCCTCTAGCGGGGGCTACTACAATGAGCAGTTCTTC.

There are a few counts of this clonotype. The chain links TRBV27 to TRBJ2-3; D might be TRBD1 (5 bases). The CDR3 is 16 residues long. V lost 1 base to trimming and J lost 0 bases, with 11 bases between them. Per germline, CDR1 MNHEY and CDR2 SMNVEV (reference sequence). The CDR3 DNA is TGTGCCAGCAGTTTATATAGGGGATCTAGCACAGATACGCAGTATTTT. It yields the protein CASSLYRGSSTDTQYF.

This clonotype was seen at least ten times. For the CDR3, the DNA is TGTGCCAGCAGCTCCCCAAATGAAAAACTGTTTTTT. Translated: CASSSPNEKLFF. The chain recombines TRBV27 with TRBJ1-4; D unresolved. Germline CDR1 and CDR2: MNHEY and SMNVEV (reference sequence). CDR3 length equals 12 residues. V was trimmed by 6 bases and J by 5 bases, leaving 7 bases between them.

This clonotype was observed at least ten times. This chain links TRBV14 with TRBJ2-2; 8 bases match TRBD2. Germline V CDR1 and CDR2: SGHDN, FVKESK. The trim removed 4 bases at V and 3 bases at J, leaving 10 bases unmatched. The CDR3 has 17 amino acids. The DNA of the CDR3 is TGTGCCAGCAGCCCAAGGCTTAGCGGGGCCTACACCGGGGAGCTGTTTTTT. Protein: CASSPRLSGAYTGELFF.